Listed here are 15 T cell receptor beta chains from one sample, sequenced in a study of vaccination and CD4 T cells after COVID-19. As for treatment: roughly 10-day PBMC culture with coronavirus spike peptide pools or control peptides (ViraFEST assay). No antigen has been assigned to these receptors. With the Oncomine TCR Beta short-read assay, DNA from cultured CD4+ T cells was sequenced. Each CDR3 protein is one row after TCRdb ran MiXCR on the PCR reads. The sample consists of some 14,000 distinct CDR3 sequences, around 48% of them appearing once. Sequenced material: CD4+ T cells from blood, cultured in vitro. The receptors shown here come from a human donor who had recovered from COVID-19.

V and J are TRBV5-1 and TRBJ1-2; D is unresolved. The CDR3 extends over 12 amino acids. V was clipped by 0 bases and J by 10 bases, with 10 bases between them. Germline V CDR1 and CDR2: SGHRS, YFSETQ. The CDR3 loop is CASSLDADSYTF. The CDR3 region has the DNA TGCGCCAGCAGCTTGGATGCAGACTCCTACACCTTC.

The rearrangement uses TRBV11-2 and TRBJ2-7; weak D call: TRBD2 (5 bases). Germline lookup yields CDR1 SGHAT and CDR2 FQNNGV. V was clipped by 2 bases and J by 5 bases, with 10 bases between them. The CDR3 covers 13 residues. The CDR3 DNA is TGTGCCAGCAGCTTATACGGGGTCCACGAGCAGTACTTC. Translation gives CASSLYGVHEQYF. The whole variable domain, remainder taken from reference TRBV11-2 and TRBJ2-7, is EAGVAQSPRYKIIEKRQSVAFWCNPISGHATLYWYQQILGQGPKLLIQFQNNGVVDDSQLPKDRFSAERLKGVDSTLKIQPAKLEDSAVYLCASSLYGVHEQYFGPGTRLTVT.

This chain joins TRBV20-1 and TRBJ2-3; 13 bases line up with TRBD2. In germline, CDR1 is DFQATT, CDR2 SNEGSKA (reference sequence). J was trimmed by 4 bases and V by 0 bases; bases with no gene match: 10. The CDR3 contains 18 residues. The CDR3, as DNA: TGCAGTGCTAGAGATAACCCGGGACTAGCGGGGAGGGCAGATACGCAGTATTTT. Its protein product is CSARDNPGLAGRADTQYF.

The rearrangement joins TRBV7-3 to TRBJ1-2, with D maybe TRBD1 (5 bases). Germline V gene lookup returns CDR1 SGHTA and CDR2 FQGTGA. The CDR3 runs 13 residues. Trimming took 1 base from V and 7 from J, leaving 10 bases between them. The CDR3 DNA sequence: TGTGCCAGCAGCTTAAGAGGGGAGGCTGGCTACACCTTC. Translation gives CASSLRGEAGYTF.

V gene TRBV20-1 combines with J gene TRBJ2-3, with 7 bases lining up with TRBD1. CDR3 size: 17 residues. V lost 5 bases and J lost 2; bases outside the gene matches: 16. Germline V gene sequence: CDR1 DFQATT, CDR2 SNEGSKA (reference sequence). The CDR3 sequence: CSAPGGSGTGNTDTQYF. The CDR3 nucleotides read TGCAGTGCTCCAGGGGGATCCGGGACCGGAAACACAGATACGCAGTATTTT.

The chain couples TRBV20-1 to TRBJ2-7; the match to TRBD1 covers 8 bases. This CDR3 spans 13 amino acids. Per the germline V gene, CDR1 is DFQATT and CDR2 is SNEGSKA (reference sequence). J lost 7 bases, V lost 3 bases, and 8 bases had no gene match. CDR3 loop: CSARDRVEGEQYF. The CDR3 DNA reads TGCAGTGCTAGGGACAGGGTAGAAGGGGAGCAGTACTTC.

The J gene is TRBJ2-4, the V gene TRBV7-9; the match to TRBD2 covers 9 bases. The CDR3 totals 18 residues. Germline values: CDR1 SEHNR, CDR2 FQNEAQ (reference sequence). The trim removed 4 bases at V and 1 base at J, leaving 11 bases unmatched. The CDR3 DNA follows: TGTGCCAGCAGCTGGCCGCCAAGGCTAGCGGGGGCCAAAAACATTCAGTACTTC. Protein product: CASSWPPRLAGAKNIQYF.

This clonotype was detected only a few times. J is TRBJ1-5 and V is TRBV21-1. TRBV21-1 is labeled a pseudogene. The CDR3 extends over 16 amino acids. The CDR3 DNA follows: TGTGCCAGCAGCAAGGCAGGGCCGCTGTTGGGTCAGCCCCAGCATTTT. Amino acids: CASSKAGPLLGQPQHF.

The sample holds a few counts of this clonotype. The chain carries TRBV6-1 and TRBJ1-2, with a weak D call TRBD1 (5 bases). This CDR3 is built from 16 residues. V was clipped by 4 bases and J by 5 bases, with 20 bases between them. CDR1 is MNHNS, CDR2 SASEGT, per germline. DNA for the CDR3: TGTGCCAGCAGTGGGTATGCAGGCGGGACCCTTTATGGCTACACCTTC. This gives the protein CASSGYAGGTLYGYTF.

This clonotype appeared a few times. The chain couples TRBV11-2 to TRBJ2-1; D may be TRBD1 or TRBD2 (5 bases each). Trimming removed 2 bases from V and 10 bases from J, with 15 bases in between. This CDR3 region has 14 residues. CDR1 SGHAT and CDR2 FQNNGV come from the germline V gene. The CDR3: CASSLLGKGSEQFF. In DNA, the CDR3 is TGTGCCAGCAGCTTATTAGGTAAGGGGAGCGAGCAGTTCTTC.

The chain has TRBV21-1 and TRBJ2-7; the table's D call TRBD1 went unverified against the DNA. TRBV21-1 is deemed a pseudogene. The CDR3 extends over 16 amino acids. The CDR3 DNA reads as TGTGCCAGCAGCAAAGAAGAGGCCAGGGGGACCTACGAGCAGTACTTC. Residues: CASSKEEARGTYEQYF.

The chain carries TRBV19 and TRBJ2-7; 8 bases align to TRBD1. The CDR3 length is 13 residues. After removal of 7 bases from V and 3 bases from J, the junction contained 5 bases not matched to a gene. CDR1 LNHDA and CDR2 SQIVND come from the germline V gene (reference sequence). CDR3 coding DNA: TGTGCCAGTACAGGACAGGGAAGCTACGAGCAGTACTTC. This codes for CASTGQGSYEQYF.

This chain uses TRBV12-3 or TRBV12-4 with TRBJ1-6; the D is unclear. The length of the CDR3 is 15 residues. V lost 5 bases to trimming and J lost 3 bases, with 11 bases between them. The CDR3 DNA sequence: TGTGCCAGCAGTCTTATAACGGGCTATAATTCACCCCTCCACTTT. It translates to CASSLITGYNSPLHF.

This chain links TRBV19 with TRBJ2-2, with 10 nucleotides matching TRBD1. CDR3 length: 15 amino acids. Germline loops: CDR1 LNHDA, CDR2 SQIVND (reference sequence). After removal of 7 bases from V and 4 bases from J, the junction contained 6 bases not matched to a gene. In nucleotides, the CDR3 is TGTGCCAGTAAGGGGGGGACAGGGGTCACCGGGGAGCTGTTTTTT. Its translation is CASKGGTGVTGELFF.

V is TRBV5-4 and J is TRBJ1-4, with TRBD1 as a possible D gene (5 bases). The germline V gene has CDR1 SGHNT and CDR2 YYREEE (reference sequence). V dropped 0 bases and J dropped 3 bases, with 9 bases sitting between them. The CDR3 has 15 amino acids. The CDR3 loop reads CASSLEWGSNEKLFF. The CDR3 DNA sequence: TGTGCCAGCAGCTTGGAATGGGGGTCTAATGAAAAACTGTTTTTT.